What follows are 22 T cell receptor beta chains derived from one specimen sequenced in a study of T cells in localized non-small cell lung cancer (dated by TCRdb to between 2020 and 2021). Libraries were made using the immunoSEQ multiplex PCR assay. What TCRdb holds here is the immuneACCESS table cut down to in-frame rearrangements. Part of the clones is not present; checked against another copy, under half of the missing clones reflect an unresolved V gene, and the others are unexplained. Across this sample there are tens of thousands of clones, with around 90% seen only once. The ten largest clones capture about 7% of the sample. The specimen comprised peripheral blood, sampled before any cancer treatment. These receptors all come from a woman aged 40 to 75 with stage I lung adenocarcinoma.

The CDR3 DNA sequence: TGTGCCAGCAGCGAAACTGACAGGGTGGCTGGAAACACCATATATTTT. Its protein product is CASSETDRVAGNTIYF. This chain links TRBV7-6 with TRBJ1-3, with 7 nucleotides matching TRBD1. CDR1 and CDR2 (germline): SGHVS, FNYEAQ. The CDR3 runs to 16 residues. Germline trimming cut 5 bases from V and 2 bases from J; bases unmatched to any gene: 9.

This clone was detected a few times. This CDR3 is missing its conserved last phenylalanine or tryptophan, likely due to a read error. The limits of the CDR3 on the DNA are not certain, so only TCRdb's listed CDR3 is given. The rearrangement uses TRBV23-1 and TRBJ1-6; no check of the table's D call, TRBD1, against the DNA was made. TRBV23-1 is identified as an open reading frame with a role that is uncertain. The CDR3 is made up of 9 amino acids, end residues included. The CDR3 region is CASQGHPSL.

The chain links TRBV7-9 to TRBJ2-6; D remains ambiguous. Trimming pared 0 bases from V and 3 bases from J, leaving 0 bases between. There are 13 residues in the CDR3. CDR1 is SEHNR and CDR2 is FQNEAQ in the germline V gene (reference sequence). CDR3: CASSLAGANVLTF. CDR3 sequence (DNA): TGTGCCAGCAGCTTAGCTGGGGCCAACGTCCTGACTTTC.

The CDR3 loop reads CASRPDRGNLVEKLFF. CDR3 in DNA: TGTGCCAGCAGACCCGACAGGGGGAATCTCGTCGAAAAACTGTTTTTT. The chain is built from TRBV7-8 and TRBJ1-4; 9 positions match TRBD1. Germline loops: CDR1 SGHVS, CDR2 FQNEAQ. J was trimmed by 8 bases and V by 6 bases; bases with no gene match: 13. This CDR3 is 16 amino acids long.

Concerning this clone itself: The junction does not match germline at one end; this may be a read error. The chain carries TRBV7-7 and TRBJ2-1, with D possibly matching TRBD2 (5 bases). This CDR3 comprises 15 residues. The germline CDR1 and CDR2 sequences are SSHAT and FNYEAQ (reference sequence). CDR3 nucleotides: TGTGCTAGCAGCTTAGGTAATAGCGTCGACAATGAGCAGTTCTTC. Amino acids: CASSLGNSVDNEQFF. Complete variable domain (other parts from reference TRBV7-7 and TRBJ2-1): GAGVSQSPRYKVTKRGQDVTLRCDPISSHATLYWYQQALGQGPEFLTYFNYEAQPDKSGLPSDRFSAERPEGSISTLTIQRTEQRDSAMYRCASSLGNSVDNEQFFGPGTRLTVL.

J is TRBJ2-2 and V is TRBV7-2; D is uncertain. The CDR3 sequence is 16 residues long. The germline V gene encodes CDR1 SGHTA and CDR2 FQGNSA. V lost 2 bases, J lost 0 bases, and 10 bases lay in between. CDR3 sequence reads: CASSLIAVSNTGELFF. As DNA, the CDR3 is TGTGCCAGCAGCTTAATCGCGGTTTCGAACACCGGGGAGCTGTTTTTT.

V gene TRBV18 combines with J gene TRBJ1-1; 7 bases match TRBD1. This CDR3 has 14 residues. Per the germline V gene, CDR1 is KGHSH and CDR2 is LQKENI. Losses at the gene ends were 6 bases for V and 4 bases for J; bases not matched to a gene: 8. The CDR3 here is CASSERSGGTEAFF. CDR3 in DNA: TGTGCCAGCTCCGAAAGATCAGGGGGCACTGAAGCTTTCTTT. Using reference TRBV18 and TRBJ1-1 for the parts outside the CDR3, the full variable domain is NAGVMQNPRHLVRRRGQEARLRCSPMKGHSHVYWYRQLPEEGLKFMVYLQKENIIDESGMPKERFSAEFPKEGPSILRIQQVVRGDSAAYFCASSERSGGTEAFFGQGTRLTVV.

This clone was detected only once. V is TRBV10-3 and J is TRBJ2-7, with 7 bases aligning to TRBD1. The CDR3 sequence is 15 residues long. CDR1 and CDR2 from the germline V gene are ENHRY and SYGVKD. V lost 6 bases and J lost 2; bases outside the gene matches: 10. CDR3 protein: CAIRPLRDSPYEQYF. The CDR3 coding sequence is TGTGCCATCAGACCGCTCCGGGACAGTCCCTACGAGCAGTACTTC.

The J gene is TRBJ2-3, the V gene TRBV14, with D perhaps TRBD1 (6 bases). The CDR3 is 15 amino acids. Trimming removed 1 base at V and 6 bases at J, with 14 bases between. The germline CDR1 and CDR2 sequences are SGHDN and FVKESK. CDR3 bases: TGTGCCAGCAGCCAAGGGACAGTGCGGCGGGATACGCAGTATTTT. Amino acid sequence: CASSQGTVRRDTQYF.

V usage is TRBV30 and J usage is TRBJ2-3; unclear D gene. Germline V lookup: CDR1 GTSNPN, CDR2 SVGIG (reference sequence). This CDR3 comprises 17 residues. The V end lost 1 base, the J end lost 1 base, and 18 bases lay between the germline ends. CDR3 residues: CAWSAPGPSSRTDTQYF. The CDR3 DNA follows: TGTGCCTGGAGTGCCCCTGGCCCTTCTTCCCGCACAGATACGCAGTATTTT.

This clone was picked up one time. This chain links TRBV4-1 with TRBJ1-6, with a tentative D call TRBD1 (5 bases). Germline V gene data show CDR1 as MGHRA and CDR2 as YSYEKL. The CDR3 has 16 amino acids. Trimming removed 8 bases from V and 6 bases from J, with 20 bases in between. The CDR3 spells CASSRWRDGSNSPLHF. The DNA for the CDR3 is TGCGCCAGCTCAAGGTGGAGGGACGGCAGTAATTCACCCCTCCACTTT.

A note on this clone: At the DNA level, this CDR3 is encoded by other sequences in the same sample as well. The J gene is TRBJ2-7, the V gene TRBV2; the D gene could be TRBD1 or TRBD2 (5 bases each). Germline V gene sequence: CDR1 SNHLY, CDR2 FYNNEI. The V end lost 2 bases, the J end lost 4 bases, and 12 bases lay between the germline ends. The CDR3 covers 14 residues. CDR3 loop: CASSEQGEGYEQYF. CDR3 coding DNA: TGTGCCAGCAGTGAACAGGGTGAGGGGTACGAGCAGTACTTC. Drawing the rest from reference TRBV2 and TRBJ2-7, the complete variable domain is EPEVTQTPSHQVTQMGQEVILRCVPISNHLYFYWYRQILGQKVEFLVSFYNNEISEKSEIFDDQFSVERPDGSNFTLKIRSTKLEDSAMYFCASSEQGEGYEQYFGPGTRLTVT.

This sequence joins TRBV4-3 and TRBJ1-2, with unresolved D. CDR3 length: 15 residues. Trimming took off 3 bases at V and 0 bases at J, with 11 bases between the two ends. In germline, CDR1 is LGHNA, CDR2 YSLEER. The CDR3, as DNA: TGCGCCAGCAGCCAGCAGGTGGCGGCTAACTATGGCTACACCTTC. Its translation is CASSQQVAANYGYTF.

J is TRBJ1-2 and V is TRBV10-3; D gene ambiguous. Germline V gives CDR1 ENHRY, CDR2 SYGVKD. Trimming cost V 7 bases and J 5 bases, with 20 bases left between them. This CDR3 contains 15 residues. The CDR3 region is CAINKDPRSEYGYTF. CDR3 DNA sequence: TGTGCCATCAATAAGGACCCCCGATCGGAGTATGGCTACACCTTC.

The chain combines TRBV19 with TRBJ2-7, with D possibly called TRBD1 or TRBD2 (5 bases each). Trimming stripped 7 bases from V and 3 bases from J, with 16 bases between. CDR1 is LNHDA and CDR2 is SQIVND in the germline V gene (reference sequence). The CDR3 totals 14 residues. CDR3 region: CASTMRWGFYEQYF. The CDR3 region has the DNA TGTGCCAGTACCATGCGGTGGGGGTTCTACGAGCAGTACTTC.

The chain has TRBV30 and TRBJ1-5; possibly TRBD1 for D (5 bases). The V end lost 2 bases, the J end lost 2 bases, and 13 bases lay between the germline ends. Germline CDR1 and CDR2: GTSNPN and SVGIG (reference sequence). CDR3 length: 15 residues. CDR3 coding DNA: TGTGCCTGGAGTAAAGGCGGGGGTGGCAATCAGCCCCAGCATTTT. Translating it yields CAWSKGGGGNQPQHF.

As DNA, the CDR3 is TGCGCCAGCAGCCGAAGAGTCGGACAGGCTAGCACAGATACGCAGTATTTT. Protein product: CASSRRVGQASTDTQYF. The chain recombines TRBV4-1 with TRBJ2-3, with 7 positions matching TRBD1. The V gene's germline CDR1 is MGHRA and CDR2 YSYEKL. The CDR3 loop spans 17 amino acids. Trimming took 4 bases from V and 0 from J; bases not matched to a gene: 10.

Details on this clone: The identical CDR3 is also encoded by other nucleotide sequences in the sample. The rearrangement links TRBV2 to TRBJ1-2; possibly TRBD1 for D (5 bases). The CDR3 spans 20 residues. The V and J ends lost 8 bases and 0 bases respectively, with 31 bases between them. Per germline, CDR1 SNHLY and CDR2 FYNNEI. The CDR3 region has the DNA TGTGCCAGCCCCCCGAGAGTACAGGCGAGTAAAGTAAGGGCTAACTATGGCTACACCTTC. This translates into CASPPRVQASKVRANYGYTF.

A single count supports this clone. The rearrangement links TRBV7-2 to TRBJ2-2, with D unresolved. The germline CDR1 and CDR2 sequences are SGHTA and FQGNSA. This CDR3 has 16 residues. The V gene lost 0 bases and the J gene lost 4 bases, with 12 bases spanning the gap. The CDR3 bases are TGTGCCAGCAGCTTAGCGGCTCTTGGTCTCACCGGGGAGCTGTTTTTT. Protein product: CASSLAALGLTGELFF.

The rearrangement joins TRBV28 to TRBJ1-1, with D perhaps matching TRBD1 (5 bases). The V end lost 6 bases, the J end lost 1 base, and 12 bases lay between the germline ends. Germline V gene data show CDR1 as MDHEN and CDR2 as SYDVKM. This CDR3 comprises 14 residues. CDR3 sequence reads: CASSKGTGNTEAFF. For the CDR3, the DNA is TGTGCCAGCAGCAAAGGGACGGGGAACACTGAAGCTTTCTTT.

This chain links TRBV30 with TRBJ2-6; D may be TRBD1 (5 bases). CDR1 GTSNPN and CDR2 SVGIG come from the germline V gene (reference sequence). The CDR3 totals 14 residues. The CDR3 spells CGGLSPSGANVLTF. CDR3 coding DNA: TGTGGGGGCCTCAGCCCCTCTGGGGCCAACGTCCTGACTTTC.

On this clone itself: Other DNA variants within this sample encode the same CDR3. The V and J genes are TRBV2 and TRBJ1-2, with D perhaps TRBD1 (5 bases). Germline V gene lookup returns CDR1 SNHLY and CDR2 FYNNEI. The V end was cut by 4 bases, the J end by 5 bases, with 8 bases between. The CDR3 is 12 residues long. The CDR3 protein is CASSGDSYGYTF. The CDR3 region has the DNA TGTGCCAGCAGTGGAGACAGTTATGGCTACACCTTC.